This TCR beta chain was sequenced in a study of identical twins. Findings of the study overall: Low generation-probability sequences were in excess among twin-shared out-of-frame alpha sequences. Abundant beta clonotypes from cord blood bore fewer insertions; memory repertoires lacked this pattern.

Template switching supplied a universal primer site; unique molecular identifiers were carried on the cDNA. TCRdb reprocessed the 5' RACE reads with MiXCR, giving one entry per CDR3 protein. The repertoire includes hundreds of thousands of distinct CDR3 sequences, 5.5% to 7% of them detected once, and roughly 3.7% sits in the top ten. The table lists this clonotype with a few counts. Its antigen is unknown. V dropped 7 bases and J dropped 1; count of bases not matched to a gene: 3. The CDR3 is made up of 13 amino acids. Germline loops: CDR1 SQVTM, CDR2 ANQGSEA. The same data also went into a second study, on yellow fever vaccine responses in identical twins. That paper notes: Convergence reportedly seemed to mark part of the twins' vaccine T cell response, with personalization marking the rest.

V is TRBV29-1 and J is TRBJ2-1; 8 positions match TRBD1. Sequenced input: memory (CD45RO+) T cells sorted from blood. This clonotype was sampled from a woman younger than 35 in good health. CDR3 amino acids: CSGGTGSYNEQFF. The CDR3 nucleotides are TGCAGCGGTGGGACAGGTTCCTACAATGAGCAGTTCTTC.